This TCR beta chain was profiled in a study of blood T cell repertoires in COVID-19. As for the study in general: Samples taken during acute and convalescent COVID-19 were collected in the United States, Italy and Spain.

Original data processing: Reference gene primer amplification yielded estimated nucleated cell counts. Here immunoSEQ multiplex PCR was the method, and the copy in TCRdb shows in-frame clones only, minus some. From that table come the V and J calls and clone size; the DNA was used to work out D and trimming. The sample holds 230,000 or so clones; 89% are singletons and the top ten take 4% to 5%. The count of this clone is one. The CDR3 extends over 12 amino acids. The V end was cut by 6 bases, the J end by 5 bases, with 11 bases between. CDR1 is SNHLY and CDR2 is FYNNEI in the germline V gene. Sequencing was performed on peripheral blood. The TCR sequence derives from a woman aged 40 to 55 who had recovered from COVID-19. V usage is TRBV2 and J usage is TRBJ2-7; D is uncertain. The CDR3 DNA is TGTGCCAGCAGCCACTACTACGACGAGCAGTACGTC. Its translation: CASSHYYDEQYV.